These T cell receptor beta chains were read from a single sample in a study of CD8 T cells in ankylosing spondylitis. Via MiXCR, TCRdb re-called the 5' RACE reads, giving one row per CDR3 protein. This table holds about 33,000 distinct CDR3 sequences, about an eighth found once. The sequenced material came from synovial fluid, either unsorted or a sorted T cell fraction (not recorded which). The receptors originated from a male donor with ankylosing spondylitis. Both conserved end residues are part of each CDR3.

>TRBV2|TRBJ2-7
CASSDRQGNYEQYF
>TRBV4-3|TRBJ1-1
CASSQERLGARTEAFF
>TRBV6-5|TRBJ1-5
CASSYSAGRRNQPQHF
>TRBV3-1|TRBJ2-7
CASSRLAGPSYEQYF
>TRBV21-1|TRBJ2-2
CASILVGRTPNTGELFF
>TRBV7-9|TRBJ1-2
CASSFHTGGGYGYTF
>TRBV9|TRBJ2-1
CARDSGRSSYNEQFF
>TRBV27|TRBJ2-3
CASSLGWINRGTDTQYF
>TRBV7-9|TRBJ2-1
CASRLTGGYNEQFF
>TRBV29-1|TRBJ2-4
CSVEGGGNIQYF
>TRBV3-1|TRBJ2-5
CASSQAAWQPQETQYF
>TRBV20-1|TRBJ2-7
CSARDGHLVEYF
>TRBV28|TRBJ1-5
CASSLLRVRRQPQHF
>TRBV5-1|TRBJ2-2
CASSRTGSTGELFF
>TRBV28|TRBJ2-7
CASSPLLPQVIYEQYF
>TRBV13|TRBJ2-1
CASSSGRSEQFF
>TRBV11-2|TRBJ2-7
CASSSYIDGEQYF
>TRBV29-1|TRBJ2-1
CSVKGLAALRQFF
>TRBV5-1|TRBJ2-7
CASSLAATSYEQYF
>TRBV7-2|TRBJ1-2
CASSLDVSLGDYGYTF
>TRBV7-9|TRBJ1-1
CASSPHTGQQNTEAFF
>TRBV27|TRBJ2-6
CASSKRQGYGANVLTF
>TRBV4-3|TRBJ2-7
CASSPIPGGYEQYF
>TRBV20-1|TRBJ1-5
CSARTRRVYSNQPQHF
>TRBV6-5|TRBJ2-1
CASSYSSQRGEQFF
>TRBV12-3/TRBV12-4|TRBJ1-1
CAQTGGGSNTEAFF
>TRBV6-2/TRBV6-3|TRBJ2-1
CASSYGTGDPYNEQFF
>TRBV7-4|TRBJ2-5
CASSARGQEETQYF
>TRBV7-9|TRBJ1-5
CASSLRGDGQPQHF
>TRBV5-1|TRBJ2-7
CASRRGIYSYEQYF
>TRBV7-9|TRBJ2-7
CASSSSAGFEQYF
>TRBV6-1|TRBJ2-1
CASSGEAGGASNEQFF
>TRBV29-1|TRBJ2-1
CSVEGGQGLRHEQFF
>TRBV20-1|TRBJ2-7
CSASSVAGGFSYEQYF
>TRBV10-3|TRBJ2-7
CAISEGQESYEQYF
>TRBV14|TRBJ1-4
CASSQGWTGVFEKLFF
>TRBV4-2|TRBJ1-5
CASSQDRAEREPQHF
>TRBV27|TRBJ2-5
CASSFGTGSGETQYF
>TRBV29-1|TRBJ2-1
CSVEDLDRGRLDNEQFF
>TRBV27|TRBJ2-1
CASSFRGEYNEQFF
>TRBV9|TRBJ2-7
CASSLPGAREQYF
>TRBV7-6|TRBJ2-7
CASSSYGTGGYEQYF
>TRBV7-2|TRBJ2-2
CASSLVGYSGELFF
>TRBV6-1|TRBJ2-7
CASSPRDGTGYEQYF
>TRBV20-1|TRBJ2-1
CSASSRDRGLNEQFF
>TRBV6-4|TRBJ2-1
CASSVGLASNEQFF
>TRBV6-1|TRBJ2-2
CASSRGTPYTGELFF
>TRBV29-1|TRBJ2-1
CSVEGPLGAYNEQFF